A single sample is the source of the 12 T cell receptor beta chains below, sequenced in a study of beta chain features in type 1 diabetes. Since all of the isolated RNA was reverse transcribed, expressed TCRB transcripts were what got sequenced. Profiled with immunoSEQ multiplex PCR; TCRdb holds only in-frame clones, not every one. The table shows roughly 40,000 clones, with approximately 60% occurring only once. What was sequenced was Tregs from blood. Receptors originate from a woman aged 30 to 39 in good health.

This chain links TRBV29-1 with TRBJ2-2, with a tentative D call TRBD2 (5 bases). CDR3 length: 13 amino acids. CDR1 is SQVTM, CDR2 ANQGSEA, per germline. V was cut by 3 bases and J by 7 bases, with 12 bases left in between. CDR3 DNA: TGCAGCGTTGAGGTGGGAGTTGGCGGGGAGCTGTTTTTT. Protein product: CSVEVGVGGELFF.

The chain has TRBV6-5 and TRBJ1-1, with D possibly matching TRBD1 (5 bases). V was pared by 6 bases and J by 4 bases, with 12 bases between. This CDR3 comprises 13 residues. Germline V gene data show CDR1 as MNHEY and CDR2 as SVGAGI. The CDR3: CASRRRQSTEAFF. CDR3 coding DNA: TGTGCCAGCAGACGACGACAGAGCACTGAAGCTTTCTTT.

The chain joins TRBV27 to TRBJ2-5; TRBD2 agrees at 10 bases. Matching the DNA end better, TRBJ2-7 makes the J call doubtful. The germline V gene encodes CDR1 MNHEY and CDR2 SMNVEV (reference sequence). There are 15 residues in the CDR3. CDR3 bases: TGTGCCAGCAGTGTCCAAGCGGGGGGGGCCTACGAGCAGTACTTC. The encoded protein is CASSVQAGGAYEQYF.

This chain uses TRBV18 with TRBJ2-5; D ambiguous. The J call may be faulty, since TRBJ2-7 better matches the DNA end. The CDR3 sequence is 14 residues long. Germline V gene lookup returns CDR1 KGHSH and CDR2 LQKENI. The CDR3 DNA is TGTGCCAGCTCACCCCGTAGAGACCACTACGAGCAGTACTTC. The encoded protein is CASSPRRDHYEQYF.

The chain has TRBV28 and TRBJ1-3; no definite D call. V was clipped by 5 bases and J by 5 bases, with 4 bases between them. CDR1 is MDHEN, CDR2 SYDVKM, per germline. The CDR3 runs 11 residues. CDR3 sequence: CASSIRNTIYF. CDR3 DNA sequence: TGTGCCAGCAGTATAAGAAACACCATATATTTT.

V gene TRBV5-1 combines with J gene TRBJ2-1; D possibly corresponds to TRBD1 (6 bases). The CDR3 sequence is 15 residues long. V gave up 4 bases and J gave up 2 bases, with 13 bases separating them. Germline CDR1 and CDR2: SGHRS and YFSETQ. CDR3 sequence reads: CASSIGTIAYNEQFF. The CDR3 DNA is TGCGCCAGCAGCATAGGGACAATCGCCTACAATGAGCAGTTCTTC.

The chain employs TRBV29-1 and TRBJ2-3, with 7 nucleotides matching TRBD2. This CDR3 contains 13 residues. After removal of 3 bases from V and 3 bases from J, the junction contained 3 bases not matched to a gene. The germline V gene encodes CDR1 SQVTM and CDR2 ANQGSEA. The DNA for the CDR3 is TGCAGCGTTGATAGCGGGCGAACAGATACGCAGTATTTT. This translates into CSVDSGRTDTQYF.

The rearrangement uses TRBV7-8 and TRBJ2-3, with TRBD1 matching over 7 bases. Germline V gene sequence: CDR1 SGHVS, CDR2 FQNEAQ. V gave up 3 bases and J gave up 3 bases; unmatched junction bases: 9. The CDR3 runs to 16 residues. The CDR3 loop reads CASSFRQGMFTDTQYF. Here the CDR3 DNA reads TGTGCCAGCAGCTTCCGACAGGGAATGTTTACAGATACGCAGTATTTT.

The V gene is TRBV28, the J gene TRBJ2-7; 8 positions match TRBD2. J lost 1 base, V lost 10 bases, and 9 bases had no gene match. Germline values: CDR1 MDHEN, CDR2 SYDVKM. CDR3 length: 14 amino acids. The DNA for the CDR3 is TGTGCCACCCAGGTAGCGGGATTATCCTACGAGCAGTACTTC. Translating it yields CATQVAGLSYEQYF.

DNA for the CDR3: TGTGCCAGCAGCTTACGACGGGGGGCGCAAGCTGAGCAGTTCTTC. Its protein product is CASSLRRGAQAEQFF. The chain combines TRBV7-2 with TRBJ2-1, with D possibly being TRBD2 (7 bases). The CDR3 consists of 15 residues. Trimming took off 2 bases at V and 9 bases at J, with 17 bases between the two ends. Germline lookup yields CDR1 SGHTA and CDR2 FQGNSA. The full variable domain, with the rest looked up from reference TRBV7-2 and TRBJ2-1, is GAGVSQSPSNKVTEKGKDVELRCDPISGHTALYWYRQSLGQGLEFLIYFQGNSAPDKSGLPSDRFSAERTGGSVSTLTIQRTQQEDSAVYLCASSLRRGAQAEQFFGPGTRLTVL.

V usage is TRBV7-9 and J usage is TRBJ1-1; 10 bases line up with TRBD1. CDR3 size: 15 residues. CDR1 is SEHNR, CDR2 FQNEAQ, per germline (reference sequence). V was pared by 5 bases and J by 4 bases, with 7 bases of the junction left unmatched. The CDR3 loop reads CASSPGTGVFTEAFF. The CDR3 DNA reads as TGTGCCAGCAGCCCGGGGACAGGGGTTTTCACTGAAGCTTTCTTT.

CDR3 sequence: CASSQAQAGGPDEQFF. CDR3 coding DNA: TGTGCCAGCAGCCAGGCTCAGGCGGGAGGGCCAGATGAGCAGTTCTTC. The gene calls are TRBV4-2 and TRBJ2-1; TRBD2 agrees at 9 bases. Germline CDR1 LGHNA, CDR2 YNFKEQ. This CDR3 comprises 16 residues. After removal of 3 bases from V and 8 bases from J, the junction contained 11 bases not matched to a gene.